These T cell receptor beta chains were read from a single sample in a study of T-cell memory formation after mild COVID-19. Each CDR3 protein is one row after TCRdb ran MiXCR on the 5' RACE reads. The top ten hold less than 2% of the sample, which has under 35,000 distinct CDR3 sequences, about 21% seen once. The material sequenced was PBMCs or a T cell subset sorted from them (not recorded which). The source of these receptors is an adult who had mild COVID-19 (a few samples of this study predate the infection). Cell type and time point are not known. Each CDR3 is given with its conserved first and last residue. D genes are given only for firm matches. The size of a clone is reported for some rows only, either as once, few or many, or as a class for expanded clones.

V gene: TRBV12-3/TRBV12-4
clone size: many
D gene: -
J gene: TRBJ1-5
CDR3 DNA: TGTGCCAGCAGTTTCGAGGGCAGCAATCAGCCCCAGCATTTT
CDR3 protein: CASSFEGSNQPQHF

V gene: TRBV10-3
clone size: many
D gene: TRBD1
J gene: TRBJ2-3
CDR3 DNA: TGTGCCATCAGCTATATCGGACAGGGGAGAACAGATACGCAGTATTTT
CDR3 protein: CAISYIGQGRTDTQYF

V gene: TRBV15
clone size: many
D gene: -
J gene: TRBJ1-2
CDR3 DNA: TGTGCCACCAGCAGAGGCATTTCCTCCTCGCATGGCTACACCTTC
CDR3 protein: CATSRGISSSHGYTF

V gene: TRBV12-3/TRBV12-4
clone size: many
D gene: TRBD2
J gene: TRBJ2-3
CDR3 DNA: TGTGCCAGCAGTTTAGCGGGGAGGGGTCCTAGCACAGATACGCAGTATTTT
CDR3 protein: CASSLAGRGPSTDTQYF

V gene: TRBV29-1
clone size: -
D gene: -
J gene: TRBJ2-1
CDR3 DNA: TGCAGCGGTACCGACACTACAATGAGGCAGTTCTTC
CDR3 protein: CSGTDTTMRQFF

V gene: TRBV6-2/TRBV6-3
clone size: many
D gene: -
J gene: TRBJ2-7
CDR3 DNA: TGTGCCAGCAGTTACCGGTACGAGCAGTACTTC
CDR3 protein: CASSYRYEQYF

V gene: TRBV6-2/TRBV6-3
clone size: many
D gene: -
J gene: TRBJ2-1
CDR3 DNA: TGTGCCAGCAGTTACGGGCTAGTAGTCTTTGAGCAGTTCTTC
CDR3 protein: CASSYGLVVFEQFF

V gene: TRBV12-3/TRBV12-4
clone size: medium-sized
D gene: -
J gene: TRBJ1-1
CDR3 DNA: TGTGCCAGCAGCCCAAACACTGAAGCTTTCTTT
CDR3 protein: CASSPNTEAFF

V gene: TRBV4-1
clone size: -
D gene: -
J gene: TRBJ1-1
CDR3 DNA: TGCGCCAGCAGCCAAGATATCGGGTGGAGTGAAGCTTTCTTT
CDR3 protein: CASSQDIGWSEAFF

V gene: TRBV29-1
clone size: medium-sized
D gene: -
J gene: TRBJ2-5
CDR3 DNA: TGCAGCGTTGAACCCACCGGGGAGACCCAGTACTTC
CDR3 protein: CSVEPTGETQYF

V gene: TRBV7-2
clone size: many
D gene: TRBD1
J gene: TRBJ1-4
CDR3 DNA: TGTGCCAGCAGCTTAGGAGGGACAGGGACTGAAAAACTGTTTTTT
CDR3 protein: CASSLGGTGTEKLFF

V gene: TRBV11-1
clone size: many
D gene: -
J gene: TRBJ2-2
CDR3 DNA: TGTGCCAGCAGCTTTGAGGGGGTAACGAACACCGGGGAGCTGTTTTTT
CDR3 protein: CASSFEGVTNTGELFF

V gene: TRBV3-1
clone size: few
D gene: -
J gene: TRBJ2-3
CDR3 DNA: TGTGCCAGCAGCCAGGACTATCCTCTTCGGACAGATACGCAGTATTTT
CDR3 protein: CASSQDYPLRTDTQYF

V gene: TRBV18
clone size: many
D gene: -
J gene: TRBJ2-2
CDR3 DNA: TGTGCCAGCTCACCGCTAGGACTCACCGGGGAGCTGTTTTTT
CDR3 protein: CASSPLGLTGELFF

V gene: TRBV5-6
clone size: -
D gene: TRBD1
J gene: TRBJ2-7
CDR3 DNA: TGTGCCAGCAGCCCGGGACAGGGAGGTTTCGTCGAGCAGTACTTC
CDR3 protein: CASSPGQGGFVEQYF

V gene: TRBV7-2
clone size: many
D gene: -
J gene: TRBJ2-7
CDR3 DNA: TGTGCCAGCAGCTCCCCAAGGGGTGGGTACGAGCAGTACTTC
CDR3 protein: CASSSPRGGYEQYF

V gene: TRBV18
clone size: -
D gene: TRBD2
J gene: TRBJ2-2
CDR3 DNA: TGTGCCAGCTCACCTATGGCGGGAGGGCCAAACACCGGGGAGCTGTTTTTT
CDR3 protein: CASSPMAGGPNTGELFF

V gene: TRBV7-3
clone size: many
D gene: TRBD2
J gene: TRBJ2-3
CDR3 DNA: TGTGCCAGCAGCCCATCCCGGACTAGCGGGAAAGATACGCAGTATTTT
CDR3 protein: CASSPSRTSGKDTQYF

V gene: TRBV27
clone size: -
D gene: TRBD2
J gene: TRBJ2-7
CDR3 DNA: TGTGCCAGCAGTCCAAGACTAGCGGGAGTCGTGAACGAGCAGTACTTC
CDR3 protein: CASSPRLAGVVNEQYF

V gene: TRBV5-1
clone size: many
D gene: TRBD1
J gene: TRBJ1-4
CDR3 DNA: TGCGCCAGCAGCCCTCGACAGGGATGGACTAATGAAAAACTGTTTTTT
CDR3 protein: CASSPRQGWTNEKLFF

V gene: TRBV4-1
clone size: many
D gene: -
J gene: TRBJ1-2
CDR3 DNA: TGCGCCAGCAGCCAAGCGGCAGCTAACTATGGCTACACCTTC
CDR3 protein: CASSQAAANYGYTF

V gene: TRBV11-2
clone size: -
D gene: TRBD1
J gene: TRBJ1-1
CDR3 DNA: TGTGCCAGCAGCTTAGGGACAGGGCGATACACTGAAGCTTTCTTT
CDR3 protein: CASSLGTGRYTEAFF

V gene: TRBV24-1
clone size: many
D gene: -
J gene: TRBJ2-5
CDR3 DNA: TGTGCCACCAGTGAGCGTACAGGGATTGGAGAGACCCAGTACTTC
CDR3 protein: CATSERTGIGETQYF

V gene: TRBV5-1
clone size: many
D gene: -
J gene: TRBJ1-1
CDR3 DNA: TGCGCCAGCAGATTCGCCGCGGGGCCTTCGAACACTGAAGCTTTCTTT
CDR3 protein: CASRFAAGPSNTEAFF

V gene: TRBV12-3/TRBV12-4
clone size: once
D gene: TRBD1
J gene: TRBJ1-5
CDR3 DNA: TGTGCCAGCGGCGGGACAGGGGATCAGCCCCAGCATTTT
CDR3 protein: CASGGTGDQPQHF

V gene: TRBV6-1
clone size: few
D gene: -
J gene: TRBJ1-1
CDR3 DNA: TGTGCCAGCAGTGTTTCGGGATCAAACACTGAAGCTTTCTTT
CDR3 protein: CASSVSGSNTEAFF

V gene: TRBV6-2/TRBV6-3
clone size: many
D gene: -
J gene: TRBJ2-7
CDR3 DNA: TGTGCCAGCATTGGGATAACACGGTATTCCTACGAGCAGTACTTC
CDR3 protein: CASIGITRYSYEQYF

V gene: TRBV20-1
clone size: many
D gene: -
J gene: TRBJ1-6
CDR3 DNA: TGCAGTGCGCCAGCCGGGCAGGGAAGGGAATCACCCCTCCACTTT
CDR3 protein: CSAPAGQGRESPLHF

V gene: TRBV24-1
clone size: many
D gene: -
J gene: TRBJ1-1
CDR3 DNA: TGTGCCACCAGTTACGGGCCGGGGCGTGACACTGAAGCTTTCTTT
CDR3 protein: CATSYGPGRDTEAFF

V gene: TRBV30
clone size: -
D gene: -
J gene: TRBJ1-2
CDR3 DNA: TGTGCCTGGAGATATAACTATGGCTACACCTTC
CDR3 protein: CAWRYNYGYTF

V gene: TRBV5-1
clone size: medium-sized
D gene: -
J gene: TRBJ1-5
CDR3 DNA: TGCGCCAGCAGGAAAACAGGAGATAGCAATCAGCCCCAGCATTTT
CDR3 protein: CASRKTGDSNQPQHF

V gene: TRBV24-1
clone size: many
D gene: -
J gene: TRBJ2-1
CDR3 DNA: TGTGCCACCAGTGAAAAGGGGGGGCAGTTCTTC
CDR3 protein: CATSEKGGQFF

V gene: TRBV20-1
clone size: once
D gene: -
J gene: TRBJ2-7
CDR3 DNA: TGCAGTGCTAGAGATTATGTGACTGAGAGCTCCTACGAGCAGTACTTC
CDR3 protein: CSARDYVTESSYEQYF

V gene: TRBV12-3/TRBV12-4
clone size: once
D gene: TRBD1
J gene: TRBJ1-2
CDR3 DNA: TGTGCCAGCAGTTTATCGGACAGGGATATATTTCGGGATGGCTACACCTTC
CDR3 protein: CASSLSDRDIFRDGYTF

V gene: TRBV9
clone size: many
D gene: -
J gene: TRBJ2-3
CDR3 DNA: TGTGCCAGCAGCGTTGGCGGCACAGATACGCAGTATTTT
CDR3 protein: CASSVGGTDTQYF

V gene: TRBV20-1
clone size: many
D gene: -
J gene: TRBJ2-3
CDR3 DNA: TGCAGTGCTAGGGACACCTACCACGCAGATACGCAGTATTTT
CDR3 protein: CSARDTYHADTQYF

V gene: TRBV5-1
clone size: many
D gene: -
J gene: TRBJ1-6
CDR3 DNA: TGCGCCAGCAGCTTGACAGCGAACTCCTATAATTCACCCCTCCACTTT
CDR3 protein: CASSLTANSYNSPLHF

V gene: TRBV7-9
clone size: -
D gene: -
J gene: TRBJ1-2
CDR3 DNA: TGTGCCAGCAGCTCTCGGGACACCGGAGGCGGCTACACCTTC
CDR3 protein: CASSSRDTGGGYTF

V gene: TRBV29-1
clone size: many
D gene: TRBD1
J gene: TRBJ1-1
CDR3 DNA: TGCAGCGTTGAAGAATGGACAGGGGAAATAGCTTTCTTT
CDR3 protein: CSVEEWTGEIAFF

V gene: TRBV10-3
clone size: many
D gene: TRBD1
J gene: TRBJ2-7
CDR3 DNA: TGTGCCATCAGGGACAGGGGGCGAGAAGGCACCTACGAGCAGTACTTC
CDR3 protein: CAIRDRGREGTYEQYF